This T cell receptor beta chain originates from a study of beta chain features in type 1 diabetes. Background on the study: Regarding age, gender and cell yields, patients proved similar to healthy donors.

Points from the study as a whole: Patients' naive, central memory and Treg TCRB repertoires seemed closer to one another than those of healthy donors. Shortening that was moderate but significant affected the TCRB CDR3s of Type 1 diabetes patients in all four CD4+ subsets.

Every isolated RNA sample was fully reverse transcribed, so sequencing captured expressed TCRB transcripts. Sequencing was performed with immunoSEQ multiplex PCR; in TCRdb, only in-frame clones are kept and a portion is missing. The data hold under 300,000 clones, with about 26% observed a single time. The CDR3 extends over 13 amino acids. The V gene end was trimmed by 6 bases and the J gene end by 7 bases; junction bases not matched to a gene: 8. Germline V gene lookup returns CDR1 MNHEY and CDR2 SVGAGI. Notes on this clone: Antigen specificity is unknown.

Sequencing used central memory CD4+ T cells from blood. This rearrangement joins TRBV6-5 to TRBJ2-7, with 8 nucleotides matching TRBD1. This TCR derives from a man aged 30-40 years in good health. DNA of the CDR3: TGTGCCAGCAGACCAGGGGGCAACGAAGAGCAGTACTTC. It translates to CASRPGGNEEQYF.